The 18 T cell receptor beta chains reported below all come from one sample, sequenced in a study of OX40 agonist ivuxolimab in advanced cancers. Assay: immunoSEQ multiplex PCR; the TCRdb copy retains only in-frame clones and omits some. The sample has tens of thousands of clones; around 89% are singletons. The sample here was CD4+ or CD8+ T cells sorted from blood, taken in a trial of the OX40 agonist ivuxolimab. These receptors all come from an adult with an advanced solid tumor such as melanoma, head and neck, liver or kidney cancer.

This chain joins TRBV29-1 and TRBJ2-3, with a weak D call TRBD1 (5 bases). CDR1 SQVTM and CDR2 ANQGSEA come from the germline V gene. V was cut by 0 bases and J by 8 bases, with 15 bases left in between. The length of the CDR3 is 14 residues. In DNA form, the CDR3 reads TGCAGCGTTGAAGACCGAAAGGGGCGATTTACGCAGTATTTT. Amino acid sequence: CSVEDRKGRFTQYF.

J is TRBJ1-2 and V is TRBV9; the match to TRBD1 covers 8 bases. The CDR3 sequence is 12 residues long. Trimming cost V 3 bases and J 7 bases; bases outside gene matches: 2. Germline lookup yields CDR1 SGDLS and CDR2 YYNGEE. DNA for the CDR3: TGTGCCAGCAGCGGGACAGGGTTTGGCTACACCTTC. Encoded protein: CASSGTGFGYTF.

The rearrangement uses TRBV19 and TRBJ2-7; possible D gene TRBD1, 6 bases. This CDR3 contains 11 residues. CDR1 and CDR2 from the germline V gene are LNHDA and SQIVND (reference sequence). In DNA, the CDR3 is TGTGCGAGTGGACAGCTCTACGAGCAGTACTTC. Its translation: CASGQLYEQYF.

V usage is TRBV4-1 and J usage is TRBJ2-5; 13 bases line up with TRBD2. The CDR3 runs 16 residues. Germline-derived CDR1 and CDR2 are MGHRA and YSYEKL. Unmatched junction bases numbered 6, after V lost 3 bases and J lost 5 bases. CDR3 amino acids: CASSQILAGGRETQYF. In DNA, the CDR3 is TGCGCCAGCAGCCAGATACTAGCGGGGGGGCGGGAGACCCAGTACTTC.

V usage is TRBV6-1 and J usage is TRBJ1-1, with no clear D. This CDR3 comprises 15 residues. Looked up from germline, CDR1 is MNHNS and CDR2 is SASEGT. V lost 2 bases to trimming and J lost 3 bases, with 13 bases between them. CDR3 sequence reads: CASSERRWEDTEAFF. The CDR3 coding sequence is TGTGCCAGCAGTGAACGAAGGTGGGAGGACACTGAAGCTTTCTTT.

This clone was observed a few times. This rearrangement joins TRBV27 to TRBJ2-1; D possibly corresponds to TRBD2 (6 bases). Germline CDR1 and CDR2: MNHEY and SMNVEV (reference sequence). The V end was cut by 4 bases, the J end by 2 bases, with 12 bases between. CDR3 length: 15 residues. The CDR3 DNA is TGTGCCAGCAGTTCGGGACTGGGGGCCTACAATGAGCAGTTCTTC. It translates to CASSSGLGAYNEQFF.

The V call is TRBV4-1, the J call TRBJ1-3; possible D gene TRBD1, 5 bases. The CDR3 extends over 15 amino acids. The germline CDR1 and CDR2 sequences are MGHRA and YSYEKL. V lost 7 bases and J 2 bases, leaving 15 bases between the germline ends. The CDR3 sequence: CASTEFGGTGNTIYF. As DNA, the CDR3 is TGCGCCAGCACAGAATTCGGGGGGACTGGAAACACCATATATTTT.

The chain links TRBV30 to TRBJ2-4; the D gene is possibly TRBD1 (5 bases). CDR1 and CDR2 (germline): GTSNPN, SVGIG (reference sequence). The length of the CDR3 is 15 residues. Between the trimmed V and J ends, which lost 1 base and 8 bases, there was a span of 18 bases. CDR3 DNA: TGTGCCTGGAGTGAAATAGGGGCTTCGGCGGACATTCAGTACTTC. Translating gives CAWSEIGASADIQYF.

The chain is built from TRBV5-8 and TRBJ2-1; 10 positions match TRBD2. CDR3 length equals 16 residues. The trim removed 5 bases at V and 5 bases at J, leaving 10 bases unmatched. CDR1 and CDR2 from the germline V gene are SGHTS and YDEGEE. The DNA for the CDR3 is TGTGCCAGCAGACCCGCCGGACTAGCGGAAAACAATGAGCAGTTCTTC. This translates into CASRPAGLAENNEQFF. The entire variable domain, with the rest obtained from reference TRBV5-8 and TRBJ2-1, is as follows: EAGVTQSPTHLIKTRGQQATLRCSPISGHTSVYWYQQALGLGLQFLLWYDEGEERNRGNFPPRFSGRQFPNYSSELNVNALELEDSALYLCASRPAGLAENNEQFFGPGTRLTVL.

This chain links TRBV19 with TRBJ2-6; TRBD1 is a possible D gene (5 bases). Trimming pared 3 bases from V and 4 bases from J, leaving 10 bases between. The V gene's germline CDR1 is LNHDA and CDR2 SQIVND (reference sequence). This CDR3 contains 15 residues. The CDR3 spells CASSISRTGANVLTF. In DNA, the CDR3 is TGTGCCAGTAGTATCAGCAGGACAGGGGCCAACGTCCTGACTTTC. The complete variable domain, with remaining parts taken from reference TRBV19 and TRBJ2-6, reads DGGITQSPKYLFRKEGQNVTLSCEQNLNHDAMYWYRQDPGQGLRLIYYSQIVNDFQKGDIAEGYSVSREKKESFPLTVTSAQKNPTAFYLCASSISRTGANVLTFGAGSRLTVL.

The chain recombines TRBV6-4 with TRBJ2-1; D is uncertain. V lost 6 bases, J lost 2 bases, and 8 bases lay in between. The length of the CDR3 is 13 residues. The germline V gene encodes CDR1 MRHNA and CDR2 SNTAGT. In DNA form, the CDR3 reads TGTGCCAGCAGCGAGGATACCTACAATGAGCAGTTCTTC. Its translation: CASSEDTYNEQFF.

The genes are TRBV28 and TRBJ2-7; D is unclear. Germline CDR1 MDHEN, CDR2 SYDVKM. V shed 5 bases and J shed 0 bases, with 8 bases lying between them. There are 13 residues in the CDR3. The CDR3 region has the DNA TGTGCCAGCAGTCACGGAGACTCCTACGAGCAGTACTTC. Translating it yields CASSHGDSYEQYF.

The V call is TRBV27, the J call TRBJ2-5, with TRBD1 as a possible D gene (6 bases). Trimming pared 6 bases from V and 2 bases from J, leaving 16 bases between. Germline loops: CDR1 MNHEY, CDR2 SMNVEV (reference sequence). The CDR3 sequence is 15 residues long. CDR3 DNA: TGTGCCAGCAGCCCTACTTGGACAGAACAAGAGACCCAGTACTTC. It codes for CASSPTWTEQETQYF.

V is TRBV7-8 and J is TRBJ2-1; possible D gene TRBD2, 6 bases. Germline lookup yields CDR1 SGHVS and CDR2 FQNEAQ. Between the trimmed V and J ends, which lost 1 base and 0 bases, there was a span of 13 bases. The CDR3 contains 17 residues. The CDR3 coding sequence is TGTGCCAGCAGCTTAGTTTTAGCGGAAAGCTCCTACAATGAGCAGTTCTTC. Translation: CASSLVLAESSYNEQFF. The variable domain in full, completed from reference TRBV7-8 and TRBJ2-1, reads GAGVSQSPRYKVAKRGQDVALRCDPISGHVSLFWYQQALGQGPEFLTYFQNEAQLDKSGLPSDRFFAERPEGSVSTLKIQRTQQEDSAVYLCASSLVLAESSYNEQFFGPGTRLTVL.

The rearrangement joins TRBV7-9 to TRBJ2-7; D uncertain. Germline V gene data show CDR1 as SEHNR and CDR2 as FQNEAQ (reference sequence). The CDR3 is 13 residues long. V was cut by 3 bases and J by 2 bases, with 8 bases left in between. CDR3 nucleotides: TGTGCCAGCAGCTTTGAGGAAACCTACGAGCAGTACTTC. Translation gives CASSFEETYEQYF.

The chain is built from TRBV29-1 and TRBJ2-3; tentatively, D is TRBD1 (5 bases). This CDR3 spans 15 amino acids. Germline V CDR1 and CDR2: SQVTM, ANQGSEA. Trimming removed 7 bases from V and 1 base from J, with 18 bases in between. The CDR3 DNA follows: TGCAGCGAGGCCCGGTGGCAGGGTGGCACAGATACGCAGTATTTT. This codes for CSEARWQGGTDTQYF.

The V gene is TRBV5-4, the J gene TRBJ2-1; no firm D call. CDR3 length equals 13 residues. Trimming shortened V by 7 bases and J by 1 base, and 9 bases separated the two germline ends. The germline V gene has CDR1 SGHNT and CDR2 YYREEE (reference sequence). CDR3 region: CASGVGSYNEQFF. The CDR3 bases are TGTGCCAGCGGCGTAGGGTCCTACAATGAGCAGTTCTTC.

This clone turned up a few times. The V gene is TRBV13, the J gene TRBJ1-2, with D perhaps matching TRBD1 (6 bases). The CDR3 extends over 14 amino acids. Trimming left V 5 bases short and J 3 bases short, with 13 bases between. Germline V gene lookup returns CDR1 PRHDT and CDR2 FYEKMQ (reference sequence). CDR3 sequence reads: CASSQSGGHYGYTF. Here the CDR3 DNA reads TGTGCCAGCAGCCAGAGTGGGGGGCACTATGGCTACACCTTC. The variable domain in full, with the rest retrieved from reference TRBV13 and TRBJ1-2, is AAGVIQSPRHLIKEKRETATLKCYPIPRHDTVYWYQQGPGQDPQFLISFYEKMQSDKGSIPDRFSAQQFSDYHSELNMSSLELGDSALYFCASSQSGGHYGYTFGSGTRLTVV.